These 7 T cell receptor beta chains came from one sample sequenced in a study of control samples from healthy donors and cancer patients. Clones were sequenced by immunoSEQ multiplex PCR, and TCRdb holds only the in-frame ones, with some missing. The sample consists of roughly 100,000 clones, around 89% of them appearing once. Material for sequencing was blood. The source is a man under 40 in good health.

The chain employs TRBV7-2 and TRBJ2-1; 15 bases line up with TRBD2. The CDR3 totals 18 residues. Germline V gene sequence: CDR1 SGHTA, CDR2 FQGNSA. V shed 1 base, J shed 4 bases, and the junction held 5 bases outside the gene matches. The CDR3 loop is CASSLEGTSGRYYNEQFF. CDR3 nucleotide sequence: TGTGCCAGCAGCTTAGAGGGGACTAGCGGGAGGTATTACAATGAGCAGTTCTTC.

The sample holds one count of this clone. The CDR3 DNA reads TGTGCCAGCAGCTTGGCAGGCCATACCCAAGAGACCCAGTACTTC. Amino acid sequence: CASSLAGHTQETQYF. The chain uses TRBV5-6 and TRBJ2-5; D unclear. The germline V and J ends were trimmed by 0 bases and 1 base, with 10 bases remaining between them. Germline CDR1 SGHDT, CDR2 YYEEEE. The CDR3 loop spans 15 amino acids. The full variable domain, in which reference TRBV5-6 and TRBJ2-5 provide the parts outside the CDR3, is DAGVTQSPTHLIKTRGQQVTLRCSPKSGHDTVSWYQQALGQGPQFIFQYYEEEERQRGNFPDRFSGHQFPNYSSELNVNALLLGDSALYLCASSLAGHTQETQYFGPGTRLLVL.

This chain uses TRBV28 with TRBJ1-4; maybe TRBD1 (5 bases). The CDR3 is 18 residues long. CDR1 MDHEN and CDR2 SYDVKM come from the germline V gene. V shed 4 bases and J shed 1 base, with 19 bases lying between them. CDR3: CASSSHGTVFLTNEKLFF. CDR3 sequence (DNA): TGTGCCAGCAGTTCACATGGGACGGTATTCTTAACTAATGAAAAACTGTTTTTT.

In DNA form, the CDR3 reads TGTGCCAGCAGCCAAGACAGGGGAATCATGAACACTGAAGCTTTCTTT. This gives the protein CASSQDRGIMNTEAFF. The chain carries TRBV14 and TRBJ1-1; possibly TRBD1 for D (6 bases). This CDR3 spans 16 amino acids. Germline V gives CDR1 SGHDN, CDR2 FVKESK. V was shortened by 0 bases and J by 0 bases, with 11 bases between the two germline ends. Full variable domain (rest looked up from reference TRBV14 and TRBJ1-1): EAGVTQFPSHSVIEKGQTVTLRCDPISGHDNLYWYRRVMGKEIKFLLHFVKESKQDESGMPNNRFLAERTGGTYSTLKVQPAELEDSGVYFCASSQDRGIMNTEAFFGQGTRLTVV.

The J gene is TRBJ1-4, the V gene TRBV27, with 11 bases matching TRBD1. The CDR3 contains 16 residues. CDR1 MNHEY and CDR2 SMNVEV come from the germline V gene (reference sequence). Losses at the gene ends were 5 bases for V and 7 bases for J; bases not matched to a gene: 9. CDR3 loop: CASSPSAGQGGEKLFF. The CDR3, as DNA: TGTGCCAGCAGTCCATCCGCGGGACAGGGGGGTGAAAAACTGTTTTTT.

The V and J genes are TRBV29-1 and TRBJ2-7, with 9 bases aligning to TRBD2. J gave up 0 bases and V 5 bases, and 2 bases lay outside the gene matches. The CDR3 extends over 13 amino acids. The germline CDR1 and CDR2 sequences are SQVTM and ANQGSEA. In nucleotides, the CDR3 is TGCAGCGTTAGCGGGAGGAACTCCTACGAGCAGTACTTC. Its protein product is CSVSGRNSYEQYF.

This clone was observed a few times. The chain links TRBV27 to TRBJ1-5; D unclear. This CDR3 has 10 amino acids. V lost 10 bases and J 3 bases, leaving 4 bases between the germline ends. The V gene's germline CDR1 is MNHEY and CDR2 SMNVEV (reference sequence). CDR3 loop: CATYNQPQHF. CDR3 DNA: TGTGCCACCTACAATCAGCCCCAGCATTTT.